This is a list of T cell receptor beta chains from one sample in a study of blood T cell repertoires in COVID-19. This table comes from immunoSEQ multiplex PCR, and its TCRdb copy is limited to in-frame clones, with some not included. Here the sample spans around 160,000 clones, roughly 80% being singletons. The sequenced sample was peripheral blood. Source of these receptors: a human donor in a cohort sampled during active COVID-19. The CDR3 runs from the conserved cysteine through the conserved F or W.

v_gene	j_gene	len	CDR3aa
TRBV2	TRBJ2-1	15	CASRGGRGPYNEQFF
TRBV29-1	TRBJ1-1	13	CSVVQGVGAEAFF
TRBV5-4	TRBJ2-5	15	CASSSRQGTVETQYF
TRBV11-2	TRBJ2-7	14	CASSWDTSSYEQYF
TRBV27	TRBJ2-3	14	CASQNRESTDTQYF
TRBV5-1	TRBJ1-2	16	CASSQVGQGVGYGYTF
TRBV29-1	TRBJ2-3	13	CSARDRDRNTQYF
TRBV7-2	TRBJ2-5	14	CASSPQAGQETQYF
TRBV11-3	TRBJ2-7	14	CASSLVQGAREQYF
TRBV4-3	TRBJ2-6	19	CASSQNPGQGAAGANVLTF
TRBV28	TRBJ2-6	16	CASDTLGSSGANVLTF
TRBV27	TRBJ1-5	14	CASRDINSNQPQHF
TRBV2	TRBJ2-2	14	CASSRTGVTGELFF
TRBV9	TRBJ1-2	19	CASSVGKGASGVGNYGYTF
TRBV7-2	TRBJ2-3	16	CASRSPPGQSSDTQYF
TRBV29-1	TRBJ2-1	14	CSVGGQGDYRVLFF
TRBV7-3	TRBJ2-1	13	CASSSGLVNEQFF
TRBV11-1	TRBJ2-6	15	CASSPGDREQDVLTF
TRBV5-1	TRBJ2-5	15	CASSKGQGSEETQYF
TRBV27	TRBJ2-7	14	CASSRRHRANEQYF
TRBV5-4	TRBJ1-2	14	CASSLAGTFYGYTF
TRBV5-1	TRBJ1-1	14	CASSLSGRLTEAFF
TRBV7-9	TRBJ2-3	14	CASSFEQGSDTQYF
TRBV5-1	TRBJ1-6	15	CASSWAAGNNSPLHF
TRBV15	TRBJ2-3	12	CATLQVGDTQYF
TRBV9	TRBJ1-3	12	CASSSTPFAIYF
TRBV19	TRBJ1-5	13	CASSTRTLPPQHF
TRBV7-2	TRBJ2-7	13	CASSFKGGDEQYF
TRBV7-9	TRBJ1-2	15	CASSRHGTENYGYTF
TRBV7-8	TRBJ2-5	14	CASSFRQPQETQYF
TRBV6-2/TRBV6-3	TRBJ2-3	15	CASSSGGASTDTQYF
TRBV27	TRBJ2-3	15	CASSATREPTDTQYF
TRBV7-2	TRBJ1-1	15	CASSPGLGRSTEAFF
TRBV4-3	TRBJ1-1	15	CASSPAAQGDTEAFF
TRBV4-3	TRBJ1-1	14	CASSQGVGGTEAFF
TRBV5-1	TRBJ1-1	17	CASSPAQGTLSNTEAFF
TRBV4-1	TRBJ2-1	15	CASSPAGTGRREQFF
TRBV2	TRBJ1-4	15	CASSLTASTNEKLFF
TRBV5-4	TRBJ2-6	17	CASSLRDRFTGANVLTF
TRBV19	TRBJ2-3	19	CASSIVRTSGGRSTDTQYF
TRBV5-1	TRBJ2-5	13	CASQQGRQETQYF
TRBV3-1/TRBV3-2	TRBJ2-3	15	CASSQLAGGPDTQYF
TRBV4-1	TRBJ1-2	15	CASSQDENSFGGYTF
TRBV18	TRBJ2-5	13	CASSPMERETQYF
TRBV4-2	TRBJ1-2	15	CASSQAGQPSRGYTF
TRBV5-1	TRBJ1-2	14	CASSRDRSNYGYTF
TRBV11-2	TRBJ2-3	16	CASSLASGGARDTQYF
TRBV7-3	TRBJ2-1	13	CASSLKGWNEQFF